Sequencing of this T cell receptor (beta chain) was carried out in a study of T cell responses to AZD1222 COVID-19 vaccine. Notes on the study in general: Clonal diversity was possibly underestimated, and white British individuals and females predominated among donors. It was only 6 or 7 AZD1222 recipients who were seropositive at baseline.

V shed 6 bases and J 2 bases; nucleotides not matched to a gene: 10. The germline CDR1 and CDR2 sequences are LGHNA and YNFKEQ. The CDR3 has 15 residues. With regard to this clone: Its antigen is currently unknown.

Profiled with immunoSEQ multiplex PCR; TCRdb holds only in-frame clones, not every one. This table holds under 150,000 clones, more than 85% found once. The TCR sequence derives from an adult in good health. The J gene is TRBJ2-7, the V gene TRBV4-2, with 7 bases fitting TRBD1. The source was peripheral blood, collected on day 0 of AZD1222 vaccination. The CDR3 nucleotides are TGTGCCAGCAGTGATCCGGGGCAGGGGGCCTACGAGCAGTACTTC. This gives the protein CASSDPGQGAYEQYF.